What follows is one T cell receptor beta chain and its context. One end of the junction does not line up with germline, which may come from a read error. Tregs were sorted as CD4+CD25+CD127-/low cells. Full-length variable regions came from constant-region reverse primers plus semi-nested Nested Universal Primer A PCR. TCRdb independently ran MiXCR on the 5' RACE reads; one entry per CDR3 protein. The sample lists tens of thousands of distinct CDR3 sequences, 25% to 30% occurring once. CDR1 is DFQATT, CDR2 SNEGSKA, per germline (reference sequence). The CDR3 spans 14 residues. V gene TRBV20-1 combines with J gene TRBJ1-1, with D possibly being TRBD1 (5 bases). This clonotype was sampled from a female donor with breast cancer. The material sequenced was tumor-infiltrating Tregs sorted from the breast tumor. CDR3 loop: CSARLLGHNTEASF. In DNA, the CDR3 is TGCAGTGCTAGGCTCTTGGGGCATAACACTGAAGCTTCCTTT.